A single sample gave rise to the 24 T cell receptor beta chains below, sequenced in a study of CD8 T cells in ankylosing spondylitis. TCRdb used MiXCR to reprocess the 5' RACE reads, holding one entry per CDR3 protein. The sample lists 250,000 to 400,000 distinct CDR3 sequences, under 14% occurring once. Sequenced sample: blood, either unsorted or a sorted T cell fraction (not recorded which). Receptor source: a female donor with ankylosing spondylitis or in good health (not recorded which).

This chain uses TRBV20-1 with TRBJ2-2, with 12 bases identical to TRBD2. Germline values: CDR1 DFQATT, CDR2 SNEGSKA (reference sequence). The length of the CDR3 is 16 residues. V lost 3 bases and J lost 2; bases outside the gene matches: 4. This CDR3 reads CSASRLAGVNTGELFF. The CDR3 DNA sequence: TGCAGTGCTAGTCGACTAGCGGGGGTAAACACCGGGGAGCTGTTTTTT.

There are a few counts of this clonotype. The chain links TRBV7-6 to TRBJ2-7; D gene uncertain. V was pared by 2 bases and J by 3 bases, with 8 bases between. Germline assignment: CDR1 SGHVS and CDR2 FNYEAQ. The length of the CDR3 is 13 residues. CDR3 nucleotides: TGTGCCAGCAGCTTAACCTACAGCTACGAGCAGTACTTC. This codes for CASSLTYSYEQYF.

This clonotype was detected many times. V is TRBV7-2 and J is TRBJ2-7; no clear D. V was trimmed by 6 bases and J by 3 bases, leaving 12 bases between them. The CDR3 sequence is 13 residues long. The germline V gene has CDR1 SGHTA and CDR2 FQGNSA. CDR3 sequence: CASSLNTHYEQYF. As DNA, the CDR3 is TGTGCCAGCAGTCTAAACACTCACTACGAGCAGTACTTC.

This chain connects TRBV7-8 to TRBJ2-2; possible D gene TRBD1, 6 bases. V dropped 1 base and J dropped 4 bases, with 7 bases sitting between them. Germline assignment: CDR1 SGHVS and CDR2 FQNEAQ. This CDR3 is built from 14 residues. Here the CDR3 reads CASSLGQATGELFF. CDR3 DNA sequence: TGTGCCAGCAGCTTAGGACAGGCCACCGGGGAGCTGTTTTTT.

The chain is built from TRBV19 and TRBJ2-5, with a possible D match to TRBD1 (5 bases). Trimming removed 4 bases at V and 1 base at J, with 10 bases between. Germline assignment: CDR1 LNHDA and CDR2 SQIVND (reference sequence). There are 14 residues in the CDR3. Written as DNA, the CDR3 is TGTGCCAGTAGTACCATGACAGTCCAAGAGACCCAGTACTTC. Translating gives CASSTMTVQETQYF.

There are a few counts of this clonotype. The CDR3 coding sequence is TGCAGTGCTAGGAGACAGGGGACCCTCCAAGAGACCCAGTACTTC. As protein: CSARRQGTLQETQYF. The rearrangement links TRBV20-1 to TRBJ2-5; 8 bases are shared with TRBD1. The CDR3 sequence is 15 residues long. Germline V gives CDR1 DFQATT, CDR2 SNEGSKA (reference sequence). Trimming took 3 bases from V and 1 from J; bases not matched to a gene: 7.

This clonotype was seen repeatedly, ten times or more. V gene TRBV7-8 combines with J gene TRBJ2-7; the D gene is possibly TRBD2 (5 bases). Germline assignment: CDR1 SGHVS and CDR2 FQNEAQ. V was clipped by 0 bases and J by 2 bases, with 11 bases between them. This CDR3 contains 15 residues. This CDR3 reads CASSLASSLAYEQYF. In DNA form, the CDR3 reads TGTGCCAGCAGCTTAGCGTCTAGCTTGGCCTACGAGCAGTACTTC.

The table lists this clonotype with many counts. This chain links TRBV10-3 with TRBJ1-4; no firm D call. Trimming shortened V by 6 bases and J by 4 bases, and 21 bases separated the two germline ends. Germline-derived CDR1 and CDR2 are ENHRY and SYGVKD. The CDR3 sequence is 17 residues long. For the CDR3, the DNA is TGTGCCATCAGCCCGACTTTAACGGCCTTCTTTAATGAAAAACTGTTTTTT. Encoded protein: CAISPTLTAFFNEKLFF.

This clonotype was detected many times. The chain employs TRBV5-1 and TRBJ1-5; no reliable D call. Germline V lookup: CDR1 SGHRS, CDR2 YFSETQ. Trimming stripped 2 bases from V and 2 bases from J, with 8 bases between. The CDR3 covers 14 residues. CDR3 protein: CASSLDFRNQPQHF. The CDR3 nucleotides are TGCGCCAGCAGCTTAGATTTCCGCAATCAGCCCCAGCATTTT.

The chain recombines TRBV7-9 with TRBJ2-7; D remains ambiguous. Germline-derived CDR1 and CDR2 are SEHNR and FQNEAQ (reference sequence). The length of the CDR3 is 11 residues. The V end lost 3 bases, the J end lost 7 bases, and 7 bases lay between the germline ends. CDR3 loop: CASSFQLEQYF. The CDR3 nucleotides read TGTGCCAGCAGCTTCCAACTGGAGCAGTACTTC.

V gene TRBV20-1 combines with J gene TRBJ1-5; D might be TRBD1 (6 bases). The germline V gene has CDR1 DFQATT and CDR2 SNEGSKA (reference sequence). The V and J ends lost 2 bases and 7 bases respectively, with 15 bases between them. This CDR3 has 14 residues. The CDR3 region has the DNA TGCAGTGCTAGACTAAGGGGGGTTGGACAGCCCCAGCATTTT. Translation gives CSARLRGVGQPQHF.

This clonotype appeared many times. This chain uses TRBV20-1 with TRBJ1-6, with D uncertain. Trimming took 3 bases from V and 5 from J, leaving 8 bases between them. There are 13 residues in the CDR3. Germline CDR1 and CDR2: DFQATT and SNEGSKA (reference sequence). The DNA of the CDR3 is TGCAGTGCTAGTCGCAGAAATAATTCACCCCTCCACTTT. The encoded protein is CSASRRNNSPLHF.

This clonotype was found a few times. The CDR3 DNA sequence: TGCGCCAGCAGCACCCAGGCAGGGGATGGAGAGACCCAGTACTTC. Its protein is CASSTQAGDGETQYF. The V and J genes are TRBV5-1 and TRBJ2-5, with D maybe TRBD1 (6 bases). This CDR3 spans 15 amino acids. V gave up 4 bases and J gave up 4 bases, with 17 bases separating them. From germline, CDR1 is SGHRS and CDR2 YFSETQ. Full variable domain (rest looked up from reference TRBV5-1 and TRBJ2-5): KAGVTQTPRYLIKTRGQQVTLSCSPISGHRSVSWYQQTPGQGLQFLFEYFSETQRNKGNFPGRFSGRQFSNSRSEMNVSTLELGDSALYLCASSTQAGDGETQYFGPGTRLLVL.

This clonotype has at least ten counts. V is TRBV20-1 and J is TRBJ2-1; 7 nucleotides align to TRBD2. Per the germline V gene, CDR1 is DFQATT and CDR2 is SNEGSKA (reference sequence). V was clipped by 5 bases and J by 8 bases; unmatched bases: 6. This CDR3 has 12 residues. CDR3 coding DNA: TGCAGTGCTGGGGAGGGGCAGCATGAGCAGTTCTTC. Its protein product is CSAGEGQHEQFF.

This clonotype was found a few times. The junction does not match germline at one end; this may be a read error. This chain joins TRBV7-9 and TRBJ2-7, with D possibly being TRBD2 (6 bases). Germline CDR1 SEHNR, CDR2 FQNEAQ (reference sequence). The CDR3 is 12 amino acids. CDR3 residues: CASSLDGGGLSF. DNA of the CDR3: TGTGCCAGCAGCTTAGATGGTGGGGGACTCTCTTTC.

Remarks on this clonotype: A much larger clone differs by one base, so this may be a read error. The rearrangement uses TRBV5-1 and TRBJ1-2; the D gene is possibly TRBD1 (5 bases). CDR3 length equals 13 residues. CDR1 is SGHRS and CDR2 is YFSETQ in the germline V gene. Trimming pared 4 bases from V and 12 bases from J, leaving 19 bases between. The CDR3 region has the DNA TGCGCCAGCAGCGGCGGATTTCCTAGGGGCGACACCTTC. It translates to CASSGGFPRGDTF.

J is TRBJ2-5 and V is TRBV7-2, with D perhaps given as TRBD1 or TRBD2 (5 bases each). V was cut by 5 bases and J by 4 bases, with 14 bases left in between. The CDR3 consists of 14 residues. Per germline, CDR1 SGHTA and CDR2 FQGNSA. CDR3 region: CASSTTWGRETQYF. The CDR3 coding sequence is TGTGCCAGCAGCACCACCTGGGGGAGAGAGACCCAGTACTTC.

In its sample, this clonotype was seen a few times. The chain joins TRBV5-1 to TRBJ2-2; D remains ambiguous. The length of the CDR3 is 16 residues. V lost 6 bases and J 7 bases, leaving 22 bases between the germline ends. The germline V gene has CDR1 SGHRS and CDR2 YFSETQ. The CDR3 nucleotides are TGCGCCAGCACCCCCCTACCCTCAAATTTGATCGGGGAGCTGTTTTTT. Its translation is CASTPLPSNLIGELFF.

This clonotype was seen repeatedly, ten times or more. J is TRBJ2-7 and V is TRBV20-1; D remains unclear. Deletions cut 3 bases from V and 5 bases from J, with 14 bases between. Germline V gives CDR1 DFQATT, CDR2 SNEGSKA (reference sequence). The CDR3 totals 13 residues. The CDR3 loop is CSASHSGKDEQYF. Written as DNA, the CDR3 is TGCAGTGCTAGTCACAGTGGGAAAGACGAGCAGTACTTC.

This clonotype has just a few counts. V gene TRBV11-2 combines with J gene TRBJ2-3, with D perhaps matching TRBD1 (6 bases). The CDR3 spans 15 residues. The V and J ends lost 4 bases and 2 bases respectively, with 13 bases between them. CDR1 and CDR2 from the germline V gene are SGHAT and FQNNGV. The chain's CDR3 is CASSYLGTPTDTQYF. The CDR3 DNA reads as TGTGCCAGCAGCTACCTCGGGACACCCACAGATACGCAGTATTTT.

This clonotype was counted at least ten times. The genes are TRBV7-9 and TRBJ2-6; the D gene is possibly TRBD2 (5 bases). Germline assignment: CDR1 SEHNR and CDR2 FQNEAQ (reference sequence). V was shortened by 5 bases and J by 3 bases, with 11 bases between the two germline ends. The CDR3 has 15 residues. For the CDR3, the DNA is TGTGCCAGCAGCCGTTTGGGGAGTGGGGCCAACGTCCTGACTTTC. Amino acid sequence: CASSRLGSGANVLTF.

CDR3 region: CSARSGGREQFF. CDR3 in DNA: TGCAGTGCCCGTAGCGGGGGGCGTGAGCAGTTCTTC. The rearrangement uses TRBV20-1 and TRBJ2-1; 10 nucleotides align to TRBD2. Looked up from germline, CDR1 is DFQATT and CDR2 is SNEGSKA (reference sequence). The CDR3 has 12 amino acids. V lost 6 bases and J lost 9; bases outside the gene matches: 5.

This clonotype was seen ten or more times. V is TRBV6-5 and J is TRBJ2-7; TRBD1 matches 9 bases. J was trimmed by 1 base and V by 2 bases; bases with no gene match: 9. The CDR3 sequence is 17 residues long. The germline V gene has CDR1 MNHEY and CDR2 SVGAGI. The CDR3 sequence is CASSYGTGIGPSYEQYF. Written as DNA, the CDR3 is TGTGCCAGCAGTTACGGGACAGGGATCGGTCCTTCCTACGAGCAGTACTTC.

About this clonotype: A much more abundant neighbour one base away suggests this may be a read error. The chain links TRBV20-1 to TRBJ2-3, with 12 bases lining up with TRBD2. Trimming took 3 bases from V and 5 from J; bases not matched to a gene: 9. Germline V CDR1 and CDR2: DFQATT, SNEGSKA (reference sequence). This CDR3 comprises 16 residues. CDR3 bases: TGCAGTGCTAGGTCGACTAGCGGGAGTTGGATAGATACGCAGTATTTT. This encodes CSARSTSGSWIDTQYF.